Described below is a single TCR beta chain sequence and its context. Its antigen remains undetermined. Per-base quality was not reported, and no clone a single base away is much larger than it. The collaborating institutions used their own protocols to collect whole blood in K2EDTA tubes. For TCRbeta analysis, collaborators shipped samples as frozen whole blood, isolated PBMCs, or DNA extracted from either of those sample types. TCRbeta CDR3 regions were amplified from genomic DNA by means of the immunoSEQ Assay, a bias-controlled multiplex PCR. Concerning the study's data processing: Nucleated cell counts per sample were estimated from amplification of reference gene primers within the assay. Sequence reads were collapsed and filtered to measure the absolute abundance of every unique TCRbeta CDR3 rearrangement. Productive Simpson clonality was computed per sample as the square root of Simpson's diversity index over productive rearrangements. TCRdb's version of the immuneACCESS table is confined to in-frame rearrangements and falls short of the full clone set. An unresolved V gene accounts for under half of the shortfall where checked; the remainder is of unknown origin. V, J and clone size are those of that table, while D and trimming were read from the DNA. This sample holds some 70,000 clones; approximately 89% were observed only once. The leading ten clones occupy 5.5% to 7% of the sample.

These data are taken from a study of blood T cell repertoires in COVID-19 (dated by TCRdb to 2019 to 2021). Turning to the overall study: Samples covering the acute and convalescent phases of COVID-19 were provided by collaborators in the United States, Italy and Spain. The material from the prospective study consisted of cDNA or gDNA derived from T cells, B-cell-depleted T cells, or PBMCs. Deeply sampled blood TCRbeta repertoires from subjects exposed to, actively infected with, or recovered from COVID-19 were included in the dataset. A freely available public database, intended as a resource for researchers studying the immune response to SARS-CoV-2, is where the repertoires were released. Samples came from the ongoing ImmuneRACE study (first 160 participants) plus 1,254 subjects from 6 global collaborators. Nearly every sample came with metadata listing a de-identified subject ID, COVID-19 status, age in years and sex. HLA class I and class II types, where available, came from metadata supplied by the sample provider rather than from assay-based typing. The study at large found these results: Clinical and demographic metadata were provided uncurated, with the amount varying by source and participant.

The CDR3 spans 11 residues, from the cysteine through the phenylalanine. The CDR3 DNA has 33 bases and is translated from base 1. The CDR1 and CDR2 encoded by the germline V gene (reference sequence) are DFQATT and SNEGSKA. V gives up 5 bases and J gives up 7 bases, and the segment between their germline ends measures 8 bases. The clonotype comes from an older woman with acute or convalescent COVID-19. Sequencing was done on a sample of peripheral blood. The chain couples TRBV20-1 to TRBJ2-2; no confident D gene assignment can be made. CDR3 region: CSARRNGELFF. In nucleotide form, the sequence is TGCAGTGCTCGGCGGAACGGGGAGCTGTTTTTT.